These T cell receptor beta chains were read from a single sample in a study of blood T cells in healthy people across ages. One entry per CDR3 protein results from TCRdb running MiXCR on the 5' RACE reads. This table holds about 2 million distinct CDR3 sequences, roughly 52% found once. The sample taken for sequencing was blood. The receptors come from a middle-aged woman in good health. Each CDR3 is given with its conserved first and last residue. D genes are given only for firm matches. Only part of the rows carry a size: once, few, many, or a class if the clone is expanded.

v_call	j_call	clone_size	d_call	cdr3_aa	cdr3_nt
TRBV28	TRBJ2-3	.	.	CASSVAGDRTTDTQYF	TGTGCCAGCAGTGTAGCGGGCGACAGGACCACAGATACGCAGTATTTT
TRBV28	TRBJ2-1	.	.	CASSLYRVNEQFF	TGTGCCAGCAGTTTATACAGGGTAAATGAGCAGTTCTTC
TRBV20-1	TRBJ2-7	few	.	CSASPTSFPYEQYF	TGCAGTGCTAGCCCTACATCATTCCCCTACGAGCAGTACTTC
TRBV5-1	TRBJ2-3	few	.	CASSFAGDSSTDTQYF	TGCGCCAGCAGCTTTGCCGGAGACTCTAGCACAGATACGCAGTATTTT
TRBV7-2	TRBJ2-1	few	TRBD2	CASGASGGTYNEQFF	TGTGCCAGCGGAGCAAGCGGGGGGACTTACAATGAGCAGTTCTTC
TRBV28	TRBJ2-3	.	TRBD1	CASSEGGPDTQYF	TGTGCCAGCAGTGAAGGGGGCCCAGATACGCAGTATTTT
TRBV15	TRBJ2-5	.	.	CATSRDVQGGETQYF	TGTGCCACCAGCAGAGATGTCCAGGGTGGGGAGACCCAGTACTTC
TRBV20-1	TRBJ2-5	.	.	CSLASETQYF	TGCAGCTTAGCTTCAGAGACCCAGTACTTC
TRBV29-1	TRBJ2-3	.	.	CSAPEAGRDTQYF	TGCAGCGCACCGGAAGCGGGTAGAGATACGCAGTATTTT
TRBV12-3/TRBV12-4	TRBJ1-3	.	TRBD1	CASSLGTDSRGNTIYF	TGTGCCAGCAGTTTGGGGACAGACAGCCGTGGAAACACCATATATTTT
TRBV4-3	TRBJ2-6	.	.	CASSPQTGSGANVLTF	TGCGCCAGCAGCCCTCAGACGGGCTCTGGGGCCAACGTCCTGACTTTC
TRBV6-5	TRBJ1-2	.	.	CASGVPGSYGYTF	TGTGCCAGCGGGGTCCCAGGAAGCTATGGCTACACCTTC
TRBV20-1	TRBJ2-4	few	.	CSARQNIQYF	TGCAGTGCTAGACAAAACATTCAGTACTTC
TRBV7-2	TRBJ2-5	once	.	CASSQYQGQETQYF	TGTGCCAGCAGCCAGTATCAGGGGCAAGAGACCCAGTACTTC
TRBV4-3	TRBJ1-2	few	.	CASSLAQGSAGYTF	TGCGCCAGCAGCCTAGCTCAGGGGAGTGCTGGCTACACCTTC
TRBV6-6	TRBJ2-3	few	.	CASRPAAGGVTDTQYF	TGTGCCAGCAGGCCAGCGGCCGGAGGGGTCACAGATACGCAGTATTTT
TRBV6-2/TRBV6-3	TRBJ2-3	.	.	CASTLERTDTQYF	TGTGCCAGCACTCTTGAACGCACAGATACGCAGTATTTT
TRBV5-8	TRBJ1-4	.	TRBD1	CASSLGQGANNEKLFF	TGTGCCAGCAGCTTAGGACAGGGGGCTAATAATGAAAAACTGTTTTTT
TRBV3-1	TRBJ2-7	.	.	CASSQEVIPSYNEQYF	TGTGCCAGCAGCCAAGAGGTAATCCCCTCTTACAATGAGCAGTACTTC
TRBV28	TRBJ2-1	few	.	CASSWTGINEQFF	TGTGCCAGCAGCTGGACTGGGATCAATGAGCAGTTCTTC
TRBV11-2	TRBJ2-1	.	.	CASSLISGANEQFF	TGTGCCAGCAGCTTAATTTCAGGGGCGAATGAGCAGTTCTTC
TRBV5-5	TRBJ2-3	.	TRBD1	CASSLGQGGPDTQYF	TGTGCCAGCAGCTTGGGACAGGGGGGTCCAGATACGCAGTATTTT
TRBV6-2/TRBV6-3	TRBJ2-7	.	TRBD1	CASSYSGTGTLRAQYF	TGTGCCAGCAGTTACTCCGGGACAGGGACACTGAGGGCCCAGTACTTC
TRBV20-1	TRBJ2-3	.	TRBD2	CSAGIAGGTQYF	TGCAGTGCCGGTATAGCGGGGGGAACGCAGTATTTT
TRBV5-1	TRBJ2-7	.	TRBD1	CASPSPWTGVYEQYF	TGCGCCAGCCCCTCCCCCTGGACAGGTGTATACGAGCAGTACTTC
TRBV9	TRBJ1-2	.	.	CASSVEDRDGYTF	TGTGCCAGCAGCGTAGAAGACCGAGATGGCTACACCTTC